This TCR beta chain derives from a study of T cells in Graves' hyperthyroidism and ophthalmopathy. TCR beta CDR3 sequences were amplified from RNA transcripts. The TCR CDR3 was amplified in a first-round RT-PCR using the HTBI primer set. TCRdb recomputed calls from the multiplex PCR reads with MiXCR, one row per CDR3 protein. The sample has fewer than 650,000 distinct CDR3 sequences; 46% are singletons. Per germline, CDR1 MNHNY and CDR2 SVGAGI (reference sequence). This CDR3 comprises 13 residues. J gave up 2 bases and V 6 bases, and 3 bases lay outside the gene matches. This clonotype turned up a few times.

The sequenced material came from peripheral blood or thyroid tissue (not recorded which). The TCR originated in an adult woman with Graves' disease, either hyperthyroidism or ophthalmopathy (not recorded which). This chain uses TRBV6-6 with TRBJ2-7, with TRBD1 matching 8 bases. DNA for the CDR3: TGTGCCAGCAGGTGGACAGGGACCTACGAGCAGTACTTC. This gives the protein CASRWTGTYEQYF.